A single sample is the source of the 7 T cell receptor beta chains below, sequenced in a study of post-analysis software for immune sequencing data. Sequencing libraries made from TCR beta cDNA carried unique molecular identifiers. One entry per CDR3 protein results from TCRdb running MiXCR on the PCR reads. The data hold some 800,000 distinct CDR3 sequences, with about 45% observed a single time. Points from the study as a whole: Roughly five TRBV segments, including TRBV5-6, TRBV5-1 and TRBV20-1, were more frequent in patients than controls.

These receptors have no known antigen. The specimen was blood. These receptors originate from a girl between 5 and 17 years old with multiple sclerosis.

The CDR3 loop reads CAIATGLGTGELFF. The CDR3 DNA reads TGTGCCATTGCGACAGGGCTAGGCACCGGGGAGCTGTTTTTT. This chain links TRBV27 with TRBJ2-2; 7 bases map to TRBD1. This CDR3 is 14 amino acids long. Germline V CDR1 and CDR2: MNHEY, SMNVEV (reference sequence). V was pared by 10 bases and J by 4 bases, with 9 bases of the junction left unmatched.

This chain links TRBV5-1 with TRBJ2-3, with a tentative D call TRBD2 (6 bases). Deletions cut 4 bases from V and 3 bases from J, with 18 bases between. This CDR3 comprises 16 residues. Germline V lookup: CDR1 SGHRS, CDR2 YFSETQ. The CDR3 DNA reads TGCGCCAGCAGCCTAGCAGGAGGGGTTCTTACAGATACGCAGTATTTT. Translation gives CASSLAGGVLTDTQYF.

This clonotype is a singleton in its sample. The V call is TRBV5-1, the J call TRBJ1-6; 7 bases are a match to TRBD1. CDR3 size: 16 residues. Germline trimming cut 8 bases from V and 5 bases from J; bases unmatched to any gene: 13. Germline lookup yields CDR1 SGHRS and CDR2 YFSETQ. The CDR3 protein is CASTLRGTDDNSPLHF. The CDR3 nucleotides are TGCGCCAGTACCTTGAGAGGGACAGATGATAATTCACCCCTCCACTTT.

The chain carries TRBV14 and TRBJ1-5; 8 nucleotides align to TRBD1. This CDR3 contains 17 residues. Per the germline V gene, CDR1 is SGHDN and CDR2 is FVKESK. V dropped 3 bases and J dropped 2; count of bases not matched to a gene: 9. The CDR3 is CASSQDREGMGNQPQHF. The CDR3 nucleotides are TGTGCCAGCAGCCAGGACAGGGAGGGGATGGGCAATCAGCCCCAGCATTTT.

The rearrangement joins TRBV12-3 or TRBV12-4 to TRBJ2-1; 7 positions agree with TRBD2. The CDR3 extends over 13 amino acids. With V trimmed by 6 bases and J by 8 bases, 7 bases remained unmatched. CDR3 residues: CASRAGYLDEQFF. As DNA, the CDR3 is TGTGCCAGCAGAGCGGGATATCTGGATGAGCAGTTCTTC.

The table lists this clonotype with a few counts. V usage is TRBV6-5 and J usage is TRBJ2-4; perhaps TRBD1 as D (6 bases). Germline loops: CDR1 MNHEY, CDR2 SVGAGI. Trimming removed 7 bases from V and 15 bases from J, with 19 bases in between. The CDR3 loop spans 12 amino acids. The CDR3 coding sequence is TGTGCCAGCACTGACGACAGGAATCGTCGGTACTTC. The encoded protein is CASTDDRNRRYF.

The V call is TRBV12-3 or TRBV12-4, the J call TRBJ2-7; TRBD1 matches 9 bases. V shed 5 bases, J shed 3 bases, and the junction held 5 bases outside the gene matches. The CDR3 has 14 amino acids. The CDR3 nucleotides are TGTGCCAGCAGTCGTGGACAGGGGCTCTACGAGCAGTACTTC. The encoded protein is CASSRGQGLYEQYF.